This passage covers 7 T cell receptor beta chains from one sample sequenced in a study of blood T cell repertoires in COVID-19. Produced via immunoSEQ multiplex PCR; TCRdb's table is partial and in-frame only. Altogether some 70,000 clones are present, around 89% being singletons, with the ten largest covering approximately 6.8%. Source material: peripheral blood. The receptors here all came from a woman in her 70s with acute or convalescent COVID-19.

CDR3 DNA: TGTGCCAGCAGTTTGGCACTTGGGAGGAACACTGAAGCTTTCTTT. It specifies CASSLALGRNTEAFF. The chain combines TRBV28 with TRBJ1-1; D is unclear. The CDR3 runs 15 residues. The germline V gene has CDR1 MDHEN and CDR2 SYDVKM. V gave up 3 bases and J gave up 1 base, with 12 bases separating them.

The chain is built from TRBV7-9 and TRBJ2-1; 7 bases map to TRBD1. The V gene's germline CDR1 is SEHNR and CDR2 FQNEAQ (reference sequence). V shed 3 bases and J 5 bases; nucleotides not matched to a gene: 1. The CDR3 loop spans 13 amino acids. The CDR3: CASSFTGDNEQFF. As DNA, the CDR3 is TGTGCCAGCAGCTTCACAGGGGACAATGAGCAGTTCTTC.

This clone was seen only a few times. This chain links TRBV4-2 with TRBJ1-1, with TRBD1 matching over 8 bases. The CDR3 runs 14 residues. Looked up from germline, CDR1 is LGHNA and CDR2 is YNFKEQ. After removal of 4 bases from V and 2 bases from J, the junction contained 3 bases not matched to a gene. CDR3 amino acids: CASSRGQGNTEAFF. As DNA, the CDR3 is TGTGCCAGCAGCCGCGGACAGGGAAACACTGAAGCTTTCTTT.

The J gene is TRBJ1-2, the V gene TRBV28, with D uncertain. V was pared by 2 bases and J by 7 bases, with 11 bases between. The CDR3 sequence is 13 residues long. Germline assignment: CDR1 MDHEN and CDR2 SYDVKM. The CDR3 region is CASSLARVSGYTF. The DNA for the CDR3 is TGTGCCAGCAGTTTAGCAAGAGTCTCTGGCTACACCTTC.

The chain employs TRBV25-1 and TRBJ1-3, with D unresolved. Germline CDR1 MGHDK, CDR2 SYGVNS. Trimming stripped 3 bases from V and 5 bases from J, with 5 bases between. The CDR3 totals 12 residues. The CDR3 protein is CASSDQRNTIYF. CDR3 in DNA: TGTGCCAGCAGTGATCAAAGAAACACCATATATTTT.

In regard to this clone: Germline is not matched at one junction end, which may reflect a read error. The gene calls are TRBV25-1 and TRBJ1-1; 10 bases align to TRBD1. Per the germline V gene, CDR1 is MGHDK and CDR2 is SYGVNS. This CDR3 has 11 residues. For the CDR3, the DNA is TGTGCCGGCAGCACGGGACAGGGGGCTTTCTTT. This codes for CAGSTGQGAFF.

The chain uses TRBV28 and TRBJ2-2; 8 positions agree with TRBD1. With 6 bases clipped from V and 1 base from J, the junction kept 1 base outside the gene matches. Germline CDR1 MDHEN, CDR2 SYDVKM. CDR3 length: 14 amino acids. The CDR3 DNA reads as TGTGCCAGCAGGGGGACAGGGAACACCGGGGAGCTGTTTTTT. Protein: CASRGTGNTGELFF.